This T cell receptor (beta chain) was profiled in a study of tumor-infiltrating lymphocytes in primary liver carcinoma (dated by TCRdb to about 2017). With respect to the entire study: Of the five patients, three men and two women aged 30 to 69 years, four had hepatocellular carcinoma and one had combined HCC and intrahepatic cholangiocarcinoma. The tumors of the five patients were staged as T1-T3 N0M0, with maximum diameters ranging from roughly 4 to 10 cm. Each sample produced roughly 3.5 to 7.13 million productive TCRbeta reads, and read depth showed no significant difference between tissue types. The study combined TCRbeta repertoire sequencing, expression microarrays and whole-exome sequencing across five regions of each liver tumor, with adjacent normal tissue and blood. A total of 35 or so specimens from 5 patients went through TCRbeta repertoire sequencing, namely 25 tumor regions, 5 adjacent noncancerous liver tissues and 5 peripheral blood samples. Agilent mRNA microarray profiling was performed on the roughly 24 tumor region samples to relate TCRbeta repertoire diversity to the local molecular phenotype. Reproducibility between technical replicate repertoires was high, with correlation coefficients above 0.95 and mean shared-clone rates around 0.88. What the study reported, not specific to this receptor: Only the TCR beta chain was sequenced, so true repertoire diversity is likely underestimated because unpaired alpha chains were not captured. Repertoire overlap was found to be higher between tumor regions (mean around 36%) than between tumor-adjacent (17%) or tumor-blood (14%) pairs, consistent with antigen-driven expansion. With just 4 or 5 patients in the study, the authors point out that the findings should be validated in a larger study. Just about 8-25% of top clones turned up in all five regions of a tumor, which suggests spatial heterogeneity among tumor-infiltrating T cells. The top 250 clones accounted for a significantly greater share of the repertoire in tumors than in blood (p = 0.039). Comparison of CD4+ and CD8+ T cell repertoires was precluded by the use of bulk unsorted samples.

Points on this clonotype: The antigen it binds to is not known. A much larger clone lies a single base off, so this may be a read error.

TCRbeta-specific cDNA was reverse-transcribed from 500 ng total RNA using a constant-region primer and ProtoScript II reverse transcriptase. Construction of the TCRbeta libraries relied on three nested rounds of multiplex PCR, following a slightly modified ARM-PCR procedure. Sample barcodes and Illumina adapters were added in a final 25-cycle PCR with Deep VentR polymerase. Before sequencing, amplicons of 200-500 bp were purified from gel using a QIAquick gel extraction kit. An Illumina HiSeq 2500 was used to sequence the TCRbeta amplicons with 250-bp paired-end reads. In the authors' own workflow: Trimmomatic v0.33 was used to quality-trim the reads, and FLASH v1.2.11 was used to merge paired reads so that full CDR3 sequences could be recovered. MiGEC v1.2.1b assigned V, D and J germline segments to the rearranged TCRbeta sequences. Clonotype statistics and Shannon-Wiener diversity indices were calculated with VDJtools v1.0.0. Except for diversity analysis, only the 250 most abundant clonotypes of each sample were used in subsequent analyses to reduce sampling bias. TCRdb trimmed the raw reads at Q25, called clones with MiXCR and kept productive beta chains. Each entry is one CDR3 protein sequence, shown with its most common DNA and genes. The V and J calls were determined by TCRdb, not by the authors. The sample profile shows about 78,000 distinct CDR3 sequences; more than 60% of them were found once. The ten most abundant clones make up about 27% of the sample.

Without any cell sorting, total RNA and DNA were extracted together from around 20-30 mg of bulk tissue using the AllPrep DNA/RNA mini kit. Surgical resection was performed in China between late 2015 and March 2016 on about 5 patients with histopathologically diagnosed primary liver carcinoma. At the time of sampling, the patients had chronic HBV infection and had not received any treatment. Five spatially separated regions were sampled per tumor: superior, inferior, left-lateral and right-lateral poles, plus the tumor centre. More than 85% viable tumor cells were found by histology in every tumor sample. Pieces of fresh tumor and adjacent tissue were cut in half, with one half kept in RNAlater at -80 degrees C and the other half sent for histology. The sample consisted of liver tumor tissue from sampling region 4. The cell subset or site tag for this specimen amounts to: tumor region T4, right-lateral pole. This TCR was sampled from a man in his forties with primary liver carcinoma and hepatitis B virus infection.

The CDR3 is CAWESGTEGNTIYF. The nucleotides are TGTGCCTGGGAGTCCGGGACGGAGGGAAACACCATATATTTT. The receptor chain draws on TRBV30 and TRBJ1-3, and perhaps TRBD1 as D gene, on 5 matching bases. Trimming takes 5 bases from V and 4 bases from J, and the germline ends sit 15 bases apart. The CDR3 numbers 14 residues from cysteine through phenylalanine. The read is trimmed to its CDR3 DNA, 42 bases read in frame from base 1. From the germline V gene (reference sequence), CDR1 is GTSNPN and CDR2 is SVGIG. This CDR3, with the reference TRBV30 and TRBJ1-3 proteins standing in past its ends, gives the full variable domain SQTIHQWPATLVQPVGSPLSLECTVEGTSNPNLYWYRQAAGRGLQLLFYSVGIGQISSEVPQNLSASRPQDRQFILSSKKLLLSDSGFYLCAWESGTEGNTIYFGEGSWLTVV.